This T cell receptor beta chain was identified in a study of blood T cell repertoires in COVID-19. Study background: The analysed material was cDNA or gDNA that came from T cells, B-cell-depleted T cells, or PBMCs.

Seattle cases were enrolled at active infection and followed longitudinally. This CDR3 region has 13 residues. CDR1 is SGDLS and CDR2 is YYNGEE in the germline V gene. V trimming: 8 bases; J trimming: 10 bases; junction bases outside the gene matches: 10. Methods used by the authors: For nucleated cells, counts were estimated from reference gene primer amplification. The method was immunoSEQ multiplex PCR; TCRdb's version includes in-frame clones alone and lacks a portion of them. V, J and clone size were drawn from that table, and D and trimming were deduced from the DNA. The table records about 76,000 clones, roughly 85% of them present only once.

Material: peripheral blood. This clonotype was sampled from a man aged 55 to 69 with COVID-19, enrolled during active disease. The chain links TRBV9 to TRBJ2-1, with TRBD2 identical over 9 bases. The CDR3 loop is CARQAGGPREQFF. The DNA for the CDR3 is TGTGCCAGACAGGCGGGAGGGCCCCGGGAGCAGTTCTTC.